The rows below give T cell receptor beta chains drawn from one sample of a study of T cell changes during pregnancy in multiple sclerosis. Libraries were prepared by immunoSEQ multiplex PCR; TCRdb keeps only in-frame clonotypes and omits some of them. The sample gives approximately 49,000 clones, around 92% of which show up once; around 1% is in the top ten. Source: peripheral blood, taken after pregnancy. These receptors all come from a female donor with multiple sclerosis, enrolled in a pregnancy study. The CDR3 runs from the conserved cysteine through the conserved F or W. The D gene is left open where the match is weak. Where a row states a size, it is once, few, many or the class of an expanded clone; other rows omit it.

D gene	clone size	J gene	V gene	CDR3 DNA	CDR3 protein
.	.	TRBJ1-1	TRBV7-2	TGTGCCAGCAGCTTAGCGCTCACGGTGAACACTGAAGCTTTCTTT	CASSLALTVNTEAFF
.	once	TRBJ1-3	TRBV19	TGTGCCAGTAGTATATTAACCGATAGAGGAAACACCATATATTTT	CASSILTDRGNTIYF
TRBD2	.	TRBJ2-5	TRBV5-4	TGTGCCAGCAGCCCCGGACTAGCGCAAGAGACCCAGTACTTC	CASSPGLAQETQYF
TRBD1	.	TRBJ1-2	TRBV10-3	TGTGCCATGGGAACAGGCCCCGGACAGGGAGCCTATGGCTACACCTTC	CAMGTGPGQGAYGYTF
TRBD2	.	TRBJ2-7	TRBV19	TGTGCCAGTAGTATGGGAGGGCTCTCCTACGAGCAGTACTTC	CASSMGGLSYEQYF
TRBD1	.	TRBJ1-1	TRBV29-1	TGCAGCGCCGCCAGGGGGTTGGGAACTGAAGCTTTCTTT	CSAARGLGTEAFF
.	.	TRBJ2-1	TRBV20-1	TGCAGTGCTAGAGATTTTCTTGAGCAGTTCTTC	CSARDFLEQFF
.	.	TRBJ1-5	TRBV2	TGTGCCAGCAGCCAAGACAGTCGTAGCAATCAGCCCCAGCATTTT	CASSQDSRSNQPQHF
TRBD1	.	TRBJ2-1	TRBV7-2	TGTGCCAGCAGCAAACCGGGGACAGGCCCAACCTCCTACAATGAGCAGTTCTTC	CASSKPGTGPTSYNEQFF
.	.	TRBJ1-1	TRBV19	TGTGCCAGTATAGCAGTGAACACTGAAGCTTTCTTT	CASIAVNTEAFF